The 20 T cell receptor beta chains below were found in one sample sequenced in a study of cytomegalovirus exposure and HLA in healthy donors. The PCR had 60 Vbeta and 13 Jbeta primers. Repertoires were generated with immunoSEQ multiplex PCR, while TCRdb's copy carries only in-frame clones and drops some. The sample contains 150,000 to 200,000 clones, roughly four fifths of which appear only once. Sequenced sample: PBMCs. Receptors were obtained from a man between 50 and 59 years old in good health and CMV-seronegative.

The chain employs TRBV6-5 and TRBJ2-1; D perhaps matches TRBD2 (6 bases). Between the trimmed V and J ends, which lost 6 bases and 0 bases, there was a span of 12 bases. The CDR3 length is 15 residues. Germline V gene lookup returns CDR1 MNHEY and CDR2 SVGAGI. For the CDR3, the DNA is TGTGCCAGCAGGGGACTTAGCGCCTCCTACAATGAGCAGTTCTTC. Translation gives CASRGLSASYNEQFF.

In this sample, this clone turned up once. The chain has TRBV5-1 and TRBJ2-3; tentatively, D is TRBD1 (5 bases). Trimming left V 4 bases short and J 1 base short, with 10 bases between. Germline values: CDR1 SGHRS, CDR2 YFSETQ. The CDR3 extends over 14 amino acids. CDR3 DNA: TGCGCCAGCAGCCCCGGCAGGGGCACAGATACGCAGTATTTT. As protein: CASSPGRGTDTQYF.

The chain has TRBV19 and TRBJ2-2; TRBD2 matches 15 bases. The CDR3 runs to 16 residues. CDR1 and CDR2 (germline): LNHDA, SQIVND (reference sequence). The J segment lost 6 bases and the V segment lost 11 bases, leaving 10 bases of the junction unmatched. The CDR3 DNA reads TGTGCCTCTCGGACTAGCGGGGGGGCCGAGGCCGGGGAGCTGTTTTTT. It yields the protein CASRTSGGAEAGELFF.

The V and J genes are TRBV9 and TRBJ2-7; D is possibly TRBD2 (5 bases). The germline V gene has CDR1 SGDLS and CDR2 YYNGEE. The CDR3 contains 14 residues. Trimming removed 2 bases from V and 7 bases from J, with 16 bases in between. The DNA of the CDR3 is TGTGCCAGCAGCGTTGGCTTCGGCGAGGGAGAGCAGTACTTC. It is translated as CASSVGFGEGEQYF.

This rearrangement joins TRBV27 to TRBJ2-2; 9 nucleotides agree with TRBD2. V shed 5 bases, J shed 0 bases, and the junction held 7 bases outside the gene matches. The CDR3 is 17 amino acids. Germline-derived CDR1 and CDR2 are MNHEY and SMNVEV (reference sequence). The DNA for the CDR3 is TGTGCCAGCAGTACTGGACTAGCGTTCGCGAACACCGGGGAGCTGTTTTTT. Translation: CASSTGLAFANTGELFF.

The chain combines TRBV5-4 with TRBJ2-1; TRBD1 matches at 7 bases. V gave up 4 bases and J gave up 12 bases; unmatched junction bases: 16. CDR3 length: 15 residues. Looked up from germline, CDR1 is SGHNT and CDR2 is YYREEE (reference sequence). This CDR3 is CASSNDRALLRRQFF. In DNA, the CDR3 is TGTGCCAGCAGCAACGACAGGGCCCTCCTTAGAAGGCAGTTCTTC.

The rearrangement uses TRBV2 and TRBJ2-7; maybe TRBD2 (5 bases). The V end was cut by 1 base, the J end by 7 bases, with 14 bases between. This CDR3 has 14 amino acids. Germline lookup yields CDR1 SNHLY and CDR2 FYNNEI. CDR3 sequence reads: CASSEVRREVEQYF. The DNA for the CDR3 is TGTGCCAGCAGTGAAGTACGACGGGAAGTTGAGCAGTACTTC.

The chain joins TRBV5-1 to TRBJ2-1; possibly TRBD2 for D (5 bases). Germline V gene sequence: CDR1 SGHRS, CDR2 YFSETQ. V dropped 3 bases and J dropped 9 bases, with 25 bases sitting between them. The CDR3 spans 17 residues. In DNA, the CDR3 is TGCGCCAGCAGCTCGGGCGAAGTAGGACTTAAACGGGGTGAGCAGTTCTTC. Translating gives CASSSGEVGLKRGEQFF.

This clone occurred a few times. This sequence joins TRBV7-6 and TRBJ2-7; weak D call: TRBD2 (6 bases). The ends were cut back, 5 bases at V and 0 bases at J, with 14 bases in the middle. This CDR3 region has 15 residues. In germline, CDR1 is SGHVS, CDR2 FNYEAQ. The CDR3 here is CASSPERGLSYEQYF. In DNA form, the CDR3 reads TGTGCCAGCAGCCCCGAAAGGGGACTCTCCTACGAGCAGTACTTC.

The rearrangement uses TRBV2 and TRBJ2-5, with D possibly matching TRBD1 (6 bases). The CDR3 sequence is 12 residues long. Trimming took off 5 bases at V and 5 bases at J, with 9 bases between the two ends. Germline V gene lookup returns CDR1 SNHLY and CDR2 FYNNEI. CDR3 DNA sequence: TGTGCCAGCAGTCACAGGGTCGAGACCCAGTACTTC. Translated, it gives CASSHRVETQYF.

This clone showed up just a few times. The chain links TRBV11-3 to TRBJ2-1, with 10 bases aligning to TRBD2. Germline values: CDR1 SGHNT, CDR2 YENEEA. The junction had 9 bases not matched to a gene; V was cut back by 4 bases and J by 12 bases. The length of the CDR3 is 14 residues. CDR3: CASSSFSSGGGQFF. The CDR3 bases are TGTGCCAGCAGCTCTTTTTCAAGCGGGGGGGGGCAGTTCTTC.

This CDR3 reads CASSQNSGFSYEQYF. The DNA for the CDR3 is TGTGCCAGCAGCCAAAATAGCGGGTTCTCCTACGAGCAGTACTTC. The V gene is TRBV4-2, the J gene TRBJ2-5, with 7 bases matching TRBD2. The end of the DNA aligns better with TRBJ2-7, so the J call may be wrong. The CDR3 loop spans 15 amino acids. The germline CDR1 and CDR2 sequences are LGHNA and YNFKEQ.

This chain uses TRBV27 with TRBJ2-7; maybe TRBD1 (6 bases). Trimming cost V 6 bases and J 0 bases, with 15 bases left between them. This CDR3 is built from 15 residues. Germline values: CDR1 MNHEY, CDR2 SMNVEV (reference sequence). This chain's CDR3 is CASRRTATSSYEQYF. The CDR3 DNA sequence: TGTGCCAGCAGACGGACAGCTACGAGCTCCTACGAGCAGTACTTC.

This chain connects TRBV4-1 to TRBJ1-5; no definite D call. The germline gives CDR1 MGHRA, CDR2 YSYEKL. The CDR3 has 19 amino acids. V dropped 1 base and J dropped 2 bases, with 21 bases sitting between them. Here the CDR3 reads CASSQVGPPGKGGNQPQHF. The CDR3 DNA sequence: TGCGCCAGCAGCCAAGTGGGCCCTCCTGGAAAGGGAGGCAATCAGCCCCAGCATTTT.

The count of this clone is one. This chain connects TRBV18 to TRBJ1-2; 10 bases are a match to TRBD1. V shed 2 bases and J 2 bases; nucleotides not matched to a gene: 5. The CDR3 runs 16 residues. Germline V gives CDR1 KGHSH, CDR2 LQKENI. CDR3 region: CASSPNPGQGNYGYTF. In nucleotides, the CDR3 is TGTGCCAGCTCACCAAATCCGGGACAGGGGAACTATGGCTACACCTTC.

The V call is TRBV5-1, the J call TRBJ1-6; the match to TRBD1 covers 7 bases. Germline loops: CDR1 SGHRS, CDR2 YFSETQ. The J segment lost 6 bases and the V segment lost 4 bases, leaving 7 bases of the junction unmatched. The CDR3 contains 15 residues. The CDR3: CASSRQGDSNSPLHF. As DNA, the CDR3 is TGCGCCAGCAGCCGGCAAGGGGACAGTAATTCACCCCTCCACTTT.

CDR3 loop: CASSMDRRYNSPLHF. The CDR3 bases are TGTGCCAGTAGTATGGACAGAAGATATAATTCACCCCTCCACTTT. This rearrangement joins TRBV19 to TRBJ1-6; D perhaps matches TRBD1 (6 bases). Germline CDR1 reads LNHDA; CDR2 reads SQIVND (reference sequence). V was cut by 3 bases and J by 4 bases, with 10 bases left in between. This CDR3 is 15 amino acids long. The full variable domain, in which reference TRBV19 and TRBJ1-6 provide the parts outside the CDR3, is DGGITQSPKYLFRKEGQNVTLSCEQNLNHDAMYWYRQDPGQGLRLIYYSQIVNDFQKGDIAEGYSVSREKKESFPLTVTSAQKNPTAFYLCASSMDRRYNSPLHFGNGTRLTVT.

This chain uses TRBV19 with TRBJ1-5; a weak D match, TRBD1 (6 bases). With 6 bases removed from V and 4 bases from J, the gap between germline ends came to 19 bases. Germline V gene sequence: CDR1 LNHDA, CDR2 SQIVND (reference sequence). This CDR3 comprises 16 residues. The CDR3 protein is CASSPDTGLRNQPQHF. The CDR3 nucleotides read TGTGCCAGTAGCCCAGACACAGGGTTACGGAATCAGCCCCAGCATTTT.

This chain joins TRBV27 and TRBJ2-2; tentatively, D is TRBD1 (5 bases). With 2 bases removed from V and 6 bases from J, the gap between germline ends came to 13 bases. This CDR3 region has 15 residues. CDR1 is MNHEY, CDR2 SMNVEV, per germline (reference sequence). As DNA, the CDR3 is TGTGCCAGCAGTTTAGTTAGGGGTGAGGCCGGGGAGCTGTTTTTT. It specifies CASSLVRGEAGELFF.

The V gene is TRBV28, the J gene TRBJ2-7; maybe TRBD2 (6 bases). V lost 10 bases and J lost 1, with 14 bases in between. CDR1 is MDHEN, CDR2 SYDVKM, per germline. The CDR3 runs 13 residues. The CDR3 DNA sequence: TGTGCCACCTACCGCGGAGGGTCCTACGAGCAGTACTTC. Protein: CATYRGGSYEQYF.